This T cell receptor (beta chain) was sequenced during a study of CD8 T cells in Susac syndrome. From germline, CDR1 is SGHTA and CDR2 FQGNSA. The V and J ends lost 1 base and 3 bases, in that order; junction bases with no gene match: 2. The CDR3 is made up of 14 amino acids. The multiple sclerosis controls were treatment-naive patients, and their relapsing-remitting disease was stable or active. Random-hexamer reverse transcription was applied to roughly 0.5 to 1 ug RNA. TCRdb itself ran the immunoSEQ multiplex PCR reads through MiXCR, one entry per CDR3 protein. Among roughly 120,000 distinct CDR3 sequences listed, less than 95% were seen once. This clonotype was counted once.

The TCR sequence derives from a human donor with multiple sclerosis. The source material was CD4+ T cells from PBMCs. This rearrangement joins TRBV7-2 to TRBJ1-1; 7 nucleotides agree with TRBD1. The CDR3 DNA sequence: TGTGCCAGCAGCTTAGGGACAGGTTACACTGAAGCTTTCTTT. Translation gives CASSLGTGYTEAFF.